This T cell receptor beta chain was recorded in a study of molecular identifiers for immune sequencing clone quantification listed by TCRdb under 2018. Regarding the research as a whole: For a replicate experiment, RNA from roughly 21,000 or 96,000 naive CD8 T cells was divided into five aliquots, and four of the five aliquots were sequenced. This methods study used CD8 T cells to benchmark TCR RNA copy counting and molecular-identifier clustering-based TCR repertoire sequencing (MIDCIRS). The research as a whole found: Modeling indicated approximately 3 TCR RNA copies recovered per cell, compared with 9 to 10 by digital PCR, which implies a capture efficiency of 25% to 35%. The sizes of highly expanded clones could end up underestimated when identical TCR molecules share a barcode. Naive libraries contained spiked-in Jurkat TCR RNA (approximately ten copies' worth), which is not part of the donor repertoire. When barcode sub-clustering was not used, chimeric consensus sequences inflated TCR diversity, with chimeras reaching as high as 47%. Clones above 20 RNA copies held over 99% of molecules in CMV-specific effector cells but under 1% in naive cells. Spiked-in Jurkat TCR RNA equal to a single cell's worth was reported to be detectable even within 1,100,000 naive CD8 T cells.

Naive CD8 T cell libraries were made from 20,000 to 1,000,000 sorted cells using 10%, 30% or 50% of purified RNA. On a BD FACSAria II, naive CD8 T cells were FACS-sorted as CD8+CD4-CCR7+CD45RA+ and collected into RLT Plus buffer. To test detection sensitivity, Jurkat RNA equal to around 10 TCR copies was added to samples of about 20,000-1,000,000 naive CD8 T cells. CD8 T cells were enriched using RosetteSep CD8+ T Cell Enrichment Cocktail and Ficoll-Paque, and the enriched cells then underwent ACK red cell lysis. Library generation was performed with PCR. Reads for this sample came from an Illumina HiSeq 4000. Preparation of bulk TCR libraries followed a previously described approach, with the TCR primers listed in Table S5. Purification of total RNA was performed with the Qiagen AllPrep DNA/RNA kit. Before analysis, reads from multiple sequencing runs of one library were combined. Processing in the source paper ran as follows. Reads were retained only if an exact TCR constant sequence was present, and the retained reads were trimmed to 150 nt and grouped according to their 12-nt molecular barcodes. Reads inside each barcode group were sub-clustered using a 15% Levenshtein threshold, and a quality-weighted consensus sequence was constructed for each RNA molecule. Non-functional sequences were discarded, and so were lower-count sequences lying one edit away from another sequence. Barcode sub-clusters with fewer than 20% of the maximum read count were removed, based on fitting two negative binomial distributions. TCRdb ran its own pipeline on the public reads, namely fastp trimming at Q25 and MiXCR clone calling, and kept in-frame beta chains. Rows are combined by CDR3 protein, so each entry shows the most common genes and DNA. TCRdb's processing, not the authors' own work, is the source of the V and J calls. The sample table holds approximately 670,000 distinct CDR3 sequences, of which just under 20% were seen once. The ten largest account for approximately 0.9% of the sample.

CDR1 SEHNR and CDR2 FQNEAQ were looked up in the germline V gene (reference sequence). V lost 4 bases and J lost 3 bases; the stretch between them is 18 bases long. The CDR3 starts with the cysteine, ends with the phenylalanine, and has 16 residues. Here the CDR3 DNA is all that survives: 48 bases in frame from base 1. This clonotype showed up many times. Its recognized antigen is unknown. Within one base of it there is no much larger clone, and no base qualities were kept. This receptor was identified in a human donor in good health. Some libraries in this study had Jurkat cell RNA spiked in. The receptor chain draws on TRBV7-9 and TRBJ1-1, and the D gene may be TRBD1, 5 bases matching. What was sequenced was naive CD8+ T cells from blood, with Jurkat cell RNA spiked in. Interpreted using the paper, the cell subset or site label stands for: FACS-sorted CD8+CD4-CCR7+CD45RA+ naive T cells. The nucleotides are TGTGCCAGCAGCTCCGGAGACCGGGGCCCTTACACTGAAGCTTTCTTT. Its protein reads: CASSSGDRGPYTEAFF.